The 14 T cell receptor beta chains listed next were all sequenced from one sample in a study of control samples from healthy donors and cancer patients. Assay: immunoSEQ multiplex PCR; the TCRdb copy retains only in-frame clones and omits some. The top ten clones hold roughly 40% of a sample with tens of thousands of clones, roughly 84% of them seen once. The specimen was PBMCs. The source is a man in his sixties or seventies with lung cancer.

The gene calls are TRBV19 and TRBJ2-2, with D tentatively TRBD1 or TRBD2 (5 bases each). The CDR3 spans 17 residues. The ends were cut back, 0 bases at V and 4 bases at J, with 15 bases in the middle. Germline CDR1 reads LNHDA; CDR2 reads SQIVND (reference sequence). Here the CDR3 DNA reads TGTGCCAGTAGTATAGATTGGTCCCGGGGCGGCACCGGGGAGCTGTTTTTT. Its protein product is CASSIDWSRGGTGELFF.

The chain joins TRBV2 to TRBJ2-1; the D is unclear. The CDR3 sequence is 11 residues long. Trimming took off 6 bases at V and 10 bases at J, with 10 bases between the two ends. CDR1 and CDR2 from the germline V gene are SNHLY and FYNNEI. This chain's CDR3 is CASRDMAEQFF. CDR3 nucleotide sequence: TGTGCCAGCAGAGACATGGCCGAGCAGTTCTTC.

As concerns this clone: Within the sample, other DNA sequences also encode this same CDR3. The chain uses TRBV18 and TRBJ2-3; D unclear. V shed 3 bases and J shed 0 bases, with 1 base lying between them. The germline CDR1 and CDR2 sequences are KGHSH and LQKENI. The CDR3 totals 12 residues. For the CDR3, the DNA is TGTGCCAGCTCACCTAGCACAGATACGCAGTATTTT. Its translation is CASSPSTDTQYF.

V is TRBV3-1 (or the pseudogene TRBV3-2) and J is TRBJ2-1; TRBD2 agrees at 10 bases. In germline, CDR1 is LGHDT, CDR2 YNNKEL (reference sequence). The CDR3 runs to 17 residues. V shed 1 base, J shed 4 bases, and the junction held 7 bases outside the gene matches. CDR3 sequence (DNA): TGTGCCAGCAGCCAAGGGCCTAGCGGGGGTCTATACAATGAGCAGTTCTTC. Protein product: CASSQGPSGGLYNEQFF.

DNA of the CDR3: TGTGCCAGCAGCTTAAACAGTGACCATGGAAACACCATATATTTT. It yields the protein CASSLNSDHGNTIYF. The chain is built from TRBV7-3 and TRBJ1-3; unclear D gene. Between the trimmed V and J ends, which lost 1 base and 3 bases, there was a span of 10 bases. The germline V gene encodes CDR1 SGHTA and CDR2 FQGTGA. The CDR3 runs to 15 residues.

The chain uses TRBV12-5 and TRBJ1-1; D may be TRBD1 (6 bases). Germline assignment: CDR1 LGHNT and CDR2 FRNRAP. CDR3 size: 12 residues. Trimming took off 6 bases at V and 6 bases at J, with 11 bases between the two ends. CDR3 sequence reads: CASGTGWAEAFF. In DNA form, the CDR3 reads TGTGCTAGTGGCACAGGGTGGGCTGAAGCTTTCTTT.

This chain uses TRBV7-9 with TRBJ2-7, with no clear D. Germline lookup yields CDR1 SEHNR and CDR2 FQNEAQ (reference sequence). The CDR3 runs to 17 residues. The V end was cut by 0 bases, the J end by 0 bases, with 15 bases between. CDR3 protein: CASSLALGLRDSYEQYF. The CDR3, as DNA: TGTGCCAGCAGCTTAGCACTGGGATTACGAGACTCCTACGAGCAGTACTTC.

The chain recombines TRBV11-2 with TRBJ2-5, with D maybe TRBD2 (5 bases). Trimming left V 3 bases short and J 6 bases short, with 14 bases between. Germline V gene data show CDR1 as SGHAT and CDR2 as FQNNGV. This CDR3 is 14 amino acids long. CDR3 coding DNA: TGTGCCAGCAGCTTTGACCATGGGAGCCAGACCCAGTACTTC. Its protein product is CASSFDHGSQTQYF. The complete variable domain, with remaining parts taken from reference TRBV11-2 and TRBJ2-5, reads EAGVAQSPRYKIIEKRQSVAFWCNPISGHATLYWYQQILGQGPKLLIQFQNNGVVDDSQLPKDRFSAERLKGVDSTLKIQPAKLEDSAVYLCASSFDHGSQTQYFGPGTRLLVL.

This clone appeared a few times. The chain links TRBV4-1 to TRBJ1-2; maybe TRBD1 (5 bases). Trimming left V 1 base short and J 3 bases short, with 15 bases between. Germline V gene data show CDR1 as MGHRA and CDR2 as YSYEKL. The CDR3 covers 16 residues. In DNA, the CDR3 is TGCGCCAGCAGCCAAGGACCCCGACAGCTTTACTATGGCTACACCTTC. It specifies CASSQGPRQLYYGYTF.

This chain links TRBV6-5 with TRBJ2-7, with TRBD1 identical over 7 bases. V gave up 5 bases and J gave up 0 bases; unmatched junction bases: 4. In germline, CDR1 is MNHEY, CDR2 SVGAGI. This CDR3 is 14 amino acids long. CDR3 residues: CASSRQGSSYEQYF. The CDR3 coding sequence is TGTGCCAGCAGTCGACAGGGAAGCTCCTACGAGCAGTACTTC.

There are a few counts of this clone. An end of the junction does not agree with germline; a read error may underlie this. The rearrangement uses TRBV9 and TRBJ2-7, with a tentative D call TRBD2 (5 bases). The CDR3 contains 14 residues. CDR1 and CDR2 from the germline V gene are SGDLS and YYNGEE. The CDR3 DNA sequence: TGTGCCAGCAGCGTAGACGAGGGCTCCCACGAGCAGTACTTC. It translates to CASSVDEGSHEQYF.

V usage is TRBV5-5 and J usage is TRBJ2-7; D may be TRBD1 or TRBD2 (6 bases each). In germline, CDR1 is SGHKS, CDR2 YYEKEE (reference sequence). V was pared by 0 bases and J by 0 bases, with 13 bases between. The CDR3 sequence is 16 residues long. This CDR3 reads CASSLGGASASYEQYF. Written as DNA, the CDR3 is TGTGCCAGCAGCTTGGGGGGGGCCTCAGCCTCCTACGAGCAGTACTTC.

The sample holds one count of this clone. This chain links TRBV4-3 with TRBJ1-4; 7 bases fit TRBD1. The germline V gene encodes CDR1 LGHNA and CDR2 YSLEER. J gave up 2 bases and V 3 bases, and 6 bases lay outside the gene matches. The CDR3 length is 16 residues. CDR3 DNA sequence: TGCGCCAGCAGCCAGGGAGACAGGGCGACTAATGAAAAACTGTTTTTT. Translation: CASSQGDRATNEKLFF.

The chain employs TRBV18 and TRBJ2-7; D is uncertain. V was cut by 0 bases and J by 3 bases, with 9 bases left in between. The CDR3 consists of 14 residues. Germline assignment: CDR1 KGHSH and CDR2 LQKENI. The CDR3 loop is CASSPPAGSYEQYF. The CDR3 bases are TGTGCCAGCTCACCACCGGCAGGTAGCTACGAGCAGTACTTC. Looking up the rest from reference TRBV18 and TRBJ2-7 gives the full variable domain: NAGVMQNPRHLVRRRGQEARLRCSPMKGHSHVYWYRQLPEEGLKFMVYLQKENIIDESGMPKERFSAEFPKEGPSILRIQQVVRGDSAAYFCASSPPAGSYEQYFGPGTRLTVT.